One sample yielded the 10 T cell receptor beta chains listed below, sequenced in a study of radiotherapy plus CTLA-4 blockade in lung cancer. Using immunoSEQ multiplex PCR, the repertoire was profiled, and TCRdb retains in-frame clones only, with some absent. The data contain some 80,000 clones, 78% of them singletons. This specimen was peripheral blood, taken from a patient treated with radiotherapy plus ipilimumab. Receptors originate from a human donor with non-small cell lung cancer whose response to radiotherapy plus ipilimumab could not be evaluated. Some clones in this sample may be carry-over from other donors' samples.

The chain links TRBV28 to TRBJ1-2, with D tentatively TRBD1 (6 bases). The CDR3 runs to 12 residues. V gave up 4 bases and J gave up 5 bases, with 8 bases separating them. Germline-derived CDR1 and CDR2 are MDHEN and SYDVKM. CDR3 bases: TGTGCCAGCAGTTCCAGGGGTTATGGCTACACCTTC. Translated, it gives CASSSRGYGYTF.

The chain combines TRBV19 with TRBJ2-6; D perhaps matches TRBD2 (6 bases). Germline V lookup: CDR1 LNHDA, CDR2 SQIVND (reference sequence). This CDR3 contains 15 residues. V shed 7 bases and J shed 2 bases, with 12 bases lying between them. The CDR3 reads CASIGWGAGANVLTF. The CDR3 DNA sequence: TGTGCCAGTATAGGATGGGGGGCTGGGGCCAACGTCCTGACTTTC.

The rearrangement uses TRBV5-1 and TRBJ1-2; D is perhaps TRBD1 (5 bases). V was cut by 0 bases and J by 6 bases, with 9 bases left in between. Germline V gives CDR1 SGHRS, CDR2 YFSETQ. The CDR3 runs 13 residues. DNA of the CDR3: TGCGCCAGCAGCTTGGGGGGCTCGAATGGCTACACCTTC. It codes for CASSLGGSNGYTF.

This chain joins TRBV6-5 and TRBJ2-7, with D possibly being TRBD1 (6 bases). CDR1 MNHEY and CDR2 SVGAGI come from the germline V gene. V gave up 0 bases and J gave up 4 bases, with 7 bases separating them. CDR3 length equals 13 residues. The CDR3 coding sequence is TGTGCCAGCAGTTACTCTACAGGGTACGAGCAGTACTTC. This translates into CASSYSTGYEQYF.

This clone was observed a few times. The rearrangement joins TRBV28 to TRBJ2-6, with TRBD1 matching 7 bases. In germline, CDR1 is MDHEN, CDR2 SYDVKM. The ends lost 6 bases at V and 0 bases at J; junction bases unmatched: 11. The CDR3 extends over 18 amino acids. The CDR3 reads CASSGVGTVLSGANVLTF. In DNA form, the CDR3 reads TGTGCCAGCAGCGGCGTTGGGACAGTCCTCTCTGGGGCCAACGTCCTGACTTTC.

The chain is built from TRBV18 and TRBJ1-3; D perhaps matches TRBD1 (5 bases). This CDR3 has 14 residues. Germline V gene lookup returns CDR1 KGHSH and CDR2 LQKENI. V was trimmed by 3 bases and J by 1 base, leaving 7 bases between them. In DNA form, the CDR3 reads TGTGCCAGCTCACCCCAGGGATCTGGAAACACCATATATTTT. It specifies CASSPQGSGNTIYF.

This clone has just a few counts. The V and J genes are TRBV29-1 and TRBJ2-6, with a possible D match to TRBD1 (6 bases). Trimming shortened V by 7 bases and J by 0 bases, and 10 bases separated the two germline ends. The CDR3 sequence is 14 residues long. Germline assignment: CDR1 SQVTM and CDR2 ANQGSEA. CDR3 sequence: CSALDSSGANVLTF. Written as DNA, the CDR3 is TGCAGCGCCCTGGACAGCTCTGGGGCCAACGTCCTGACTTTC.

The gene calls are TRBV5-1 and TRBJ1-1; D is undetermined. Germline V gene lookup returns CDR1 SGHRS and CDR2 YFSETQ. The CDR3 is made up of 13 amino acids. The germline V and J ends were trimmed by 6 bases and 1 base, with 10 bases remaining between them. The CDR3 region is CASMRRSNTEAFF. CDR3 DNA: TGCGCCAGCATGAGGAGATCGAACACTGAAGCTTTCTTT. The full variable domain, rest sourced from reference TRBV5-1 and TRBJ1-1, is KAGVTQTPRYLIKTRGQQVTLSCSPISGHRSVSWYQQTPGQGLQFLFEYFSETQRNKGNFPGRFSGRQFSNSRSEMNVSTLELGDSALYLCASMRRSNTEAFFGQGTRLTVV.

The chain links TRBV7-9 to TRBJ2-5; 9 nucleotides align to TRBD1. The DNA end is a closer match to TRBJ2-7, so the J assignment may be wrong. Germline CDR1 and CDR2: SEHNR and FQNEAQ (reference sequence). CDR3 length: 16 amino acids. The CDR3 region is CASSGTGQGYSYEQYF. DNA of the CDR3: TGTGCCAGCAGCGGAACCGGACAGGGGTACTCCTACGAGCAGTACTTC.

This clone was detected a few times. The rearrangement links TRBV19 to TRBJ1-3; D not certain. Per germline, CDR1 LNHDA and CDR2 SQIVND (reference sequence). The V end lost 6 bases, the J end lost 0 bases, and 6 bases lay between the germline ends. The CDR3 is 13 amino acids. The chain's CDR3 is CASRPSSGNTIYF. The CDR3 region has the DNA TGTGCCAGTAGGCCGAGCTCTGGAAACACCATATATTTT.